These 3 T cell receptor beta chains share one sample of origin, sequenced in a study of cytomegalovirus exposure and HLA in healthy donors. The PCR made use of 60 Vbeta and 13 Jbeta primers. The repertoire was sequenced with immunoSEQ multiplex PCR; TCRdb's copy has only in-frame clones and lacks some. The data contain around 40,000 clones, 87% of them singletons. Input material: PBMCs. These receptors were obtained from a middle-aged woman in good health and CMV-seropositive.

This clone occurred once. V is TRBV4-2 and J is TRBJ1-3; D gene unclear. Germline V gene sequence: CDR1 LGHNA, CDR2 YNFKEQ. This CDR3 is built from 17 residues. V dropped 0 bases and J dropped 0 bases, with 12 bases sitting between them. The CDR3 bases are TGTGCCAGCAGCCAAGATGGAGGGCGTGGCTCTGGAAACACCATATATTTT. This sequence encodes CASSQDGGRGSGNTIYF.

This clone was seen a single time. The V and J genes are TRBV12-5 and TRBJ1-4, with no clear D. The ends were cut back, 6 bases at V and 8 bases at J, with 4 bases in the middle. The CDR3 runs 10 residues. Germline CDR1 is LGHNT and CDR2 is FRNRAP. The CDR3 region has the DNA TGTGCTAGTGGCCGGGAAAAACTGTTTTTT. This translates into CASGREKLFF.

This sequence joins TRBV6-5 and TRBJ1-3; unclear D gene. Looked up from germline, CDR1 is MNHEY and CDR2 is SVGAGI. CDR3 length: 15 residues. V was pared by 2 bases and J by 0 bases, with 8 bases between. The CDR3 sequence: CASSYAKNSGNTIYF. In DNA form, the CDR3 reads TGTGCCAGCAGTTACGCGAAGAACTCTGGAAACACCATATATTTT.